This TCR beta chain appears in the sequencing data of a study of early T cells in non-severe SARS-CoV-2 infection. Background on the study: The study sequenced bulk RNA from unsorted whole blood, with chains unpaired.

Researchers tagged individual cDNA molecules with unique molecular identifiers. Via MiXCR, TCRdb re-called the 5' RACE reads, giving one row per CDR3 protein. The sample has 60,000 to 85,000 distinct CDR3 sequences; around 15% are singletons. The CDR3 runs to 12 residues. V was shortened by 6 bases and J by 5 bases, with 8 bases between the two germline ends. Germline CDR1 MNHEY, CDR2 SVGAGI. This clonotype was counted only a few times. This sequence was found in an adult who was a healthcare worker with PCR-confirmed SARS-CoV-2 infection or an uninfected control (not recorded which). The sequencing sample was made of whole blood. The genes are TRBV6-5 and TRBJ1-5, with a possible D match to TRBD1 (6 bases). CDR3 bases: TGTGCCAGCAGGCAGGGGCATCAGCCCCAGCATTTT. Translating it yields CASRQGHQPQHF.